This is a list of T cell receptor beta chains from one sample in a study of monozygotic twins with inflammatory bowel disease. TCRdb re-called the 5' RACE reads and gives one entry per CDR3 protein, without DNA. The sample's table shows roughly 320,000 distinct CDR3 sequences. Specimen: blood. The receptors originated from a human donor with ulcerative colitis or Crohn's disease, or a healthy co-twin of an affected twin (not recorded which). Both conserved end residues are part of each CDR3.

TRBJ2-3,TRBV6-1,CASSPPGGYGDTQYF
TRBJ2-1,TRBV20-1,CSARDPDRADNEQFF
TRBJ2-5,TRBV5-1,CASSLTQGGETQYF
TRBJ2-5,TRBV28,CASKGDQETQYF
TRBJ2-1,TRBV10-2,CASSVLAGGNEQFF
TRBJ1-4,TRBV3-1,CASSQRGATNEKLFF
TRBJ2-2,TRBV7-7,CASSFGRGNTGELFF
TRBJ2-7,TRBV6-1,CASSSSGDFLEQYF
TRBJ2-1,TRBV5-1,CASSLGTRARDEQFF
TRBJ2-2,TRBV5-1,CASSPKTSGRADGNTGELFF
TRBJ2-3,TRBV12-3/TRBV12-4,CASSSLAGDTQYF
TRBJ2-7,TRBV7-2,CASSMPGQAVWEQYF
TRBJ1-2,TRBV19,CASSMVEGYYGYTF
TRBJ2-7,TRBV9,CASSVGGRSSYEQYF
TRBJ2-1,TRBV24-1,CATSDLSRGPYNEQFF
TRBJ2-7,TRBV29-1,CSVYTAGTGGYEQYF
TRBJ2-1,TRBV12-3/TRBV12-4,CASSLSGSGGANEQFF
TRBJ2-2,TRBV18,CASSLFLAKNTGELFF
TRBJ1-5,TRBV20-1,CSATEPAQPQHF
TRBJ2-1,TRBV29-1,CSVEWGRVQGPEQFF
TRBJ2-5,TRBV19,CATNRGREETQYF
TRBJ1-1,TRBV18,CASSPPKRGSTEAFF
TRBJ2-2,TRBV5-1,CASSLQGNTGELFF
TRBJ2-3,TRBV21-1,CASSNPLDLPEF
TRBJ2-1,TRBV7-2,CASSLKTGTGVNEQFF
TRBJ2-1,TRBV5-1,CASRTRTDLYNEQFF
TRBJ2-7,TRBV28,CATLTSESYEQYF
TRBJ1-4,TRBV20-1,CSATGQYATNEKLFF
TRBJ1-2,TRBV27,CASSLEGPYGYTF
TRBJ1-4,TRBV5-1,CASSSSGSMELREKLFF
TRBJ2-7,TRBV7-2,CASSLGGGSYSYEQYF
TRBJ1-2,TRBV11-3,CASSTRVGGCGYTF
TRBJ2-3,TRBV7-9,CASSLGRGTRLTDTQYF
TRBJ2-1,TRBV20-1,CSAGPRRYNEQFF
TRBJ1-3,TRBV7-6,CASSLMGQGIGNTIYF
TRBJ2-1,TRBV19,CASSITGTSGIYEQFF
TRBJ1-5,TRBV5-1,CASSSGGGRDQPQHF
TRBJ1-1,TRBV7-9,CASSSSGGGTEAFF
TRBJ2-7,TRBV9,CASSGGQTEQYF
TRBJ2-7,TRBV3-1,CASSQTIGSQYF
TRBJ2-2,TRBV5-6,CASSPGLYLNTGELFF
TRBJ2-2,TRBV6-2/TRBV6-3,CASSYASGNTGELFF
TRBJ1-1,TRBV7-9,CASSLEHGTEAFF
TRBJ2-7,TRBV7-9,CASSKAGVSYEQYF
TRBJ2-7,TRBV7-8,CASSLTDRTAYEQYF
TRBJ2-7,TRBV20-1,CSAPTGSYEQYF